These 18 T cell receptor beta chains were sequenced from one sample in a study of cytomegalovirus exposure and HLA in healthy donors. 60 Vbeta and 13 Jbeta primers were used in PCR. Profiled with immunoSEQ multiplex PCR; TCRdb holds only in-frame clones, not every one. The sample records under 200,000 clones, just under 80% being singletons. Sample: PBMCs. The receptors were gathered from a woman aged 50 to 60 in good health and CMV-seropositive.

The genes are TRBV11-3 and TRBJ2-7; possibly TRBD2 for D (5 bases). This CDR3 has 13 residues. The germline gives CDR1 SGHNT, CDR2 YENEEA. Trimming stripped 10 bases from V and 3 bases from J, with 16 bases between. CDR3 DNA sequence: TGTGCCACTAGCTCCCGGGCTATCTACGAGCAGTACTTC. The encoded protein is CATSSRAIYEQYF.

The genes are TRBV7-3 and TRBJ2-6; D not resolved. Trimming cost V 0 bases and J 0 bases, with 12 bases left between them. This CDR3 is 18 amino acids long. In germline, CDR1 is SGHTA, CDR2 FQGTGA. CDR3 DNA sequence: TGTGCCAGCAGCTTAACGTTGGGCAGCCACTCTGGGGCCAACGTCCTGACTTTC. Encoded protein: CASSLTLGSHSGANVLTF.

The chain is built from TRBV30 and TRBJ2-5, with TRBD1 identical over 10 bases. The end of the DNA aligns better with TRBJ2-7, so the J call may be wrong. This CDR3 is built from 15 residues. From germline, CDR1 is GTSNPN and CDR2 SVGIG (reference sequence). CDR3 residues: CACLAGTGVSYEQYF. The CDR3 bases are TGTGCCTGTTTGGCCGGGACAGGGGTATCCTACGAGCAGTACTTC.

This clone was detected once. The same CDR3 is also encoded by other DNA sequences in this sample. V usage is TRBV28 and J usage is TRBJ2-7; TRBD1 matches at 8 bases. The trim removed 6 bases at V and 2 bases at J, leaving 15 bases unmatched. Germline loops: CDR1 MDHEN, CDR2 SYDVKM. The CDR3 sequence is 17 residues long. CDR3 bases: TGTGCCAGCAGCTTACAGAGTAAGGACAGGGCTACCTACGAGCAGTACTTC. It specifies CASSLQSKDRATYEQYF.

This rearrangement joins TRBV5-1 to TRBJ2-1; TRBD2 matches at 7 bases. Per germline, CDR1 SGHRS and CDR2 YFSETQ. The CDR3 has 16 amino acids. The trim removed 4 bases at V and 0 bases at J, leaving 7 bases unmatched. The CDR3 loop reads CASSIPSGRSYNEQFF. The DNA of the CDR3 is TGCGCCAGCAGCATCCCTAGCGGACGCTCCTACAATGAGCAGTTCTTC.

In its sample, this clone was seen a few times. This rearrangement joins TRBV11-1 to TRBJ2-1; TRBD2 aligns across 8 bases. The germline V gene encodes CDR1 SGHAT and CDR2 FQDESV (reference sequence). The trim removed 9 bases at V and 7 bases at J, leaving 14 bases unmatched. This CDR3 is 15 amino acids long. The chain's CDR3 is CASMQHGTRGNEQFF. The CDR3 nucleotides read TGTGCCAGTATGCAGCATGGGACTAGAGGTAATGAGCAGTTCTTC.

The chain is built from TRBV28 and TRBJ2-3; 8 bases are shared with TRBD2. Germline V gene data show CDR1 as MDHEN and CDR2 as SYDVKM. This CDR3 region has 15 residues. With V trimmed by 3 bases and J by 3 bases, 5 bases remained unmatched. CDR3 nucleotide sequence: TGTGCCAGCAGTTTGGCCGGGGGGGAGACAGATACGCAGTATTTT. This encodes CASSLAGGETDTQYF. Filled out from reference TRBV28 and TRBJ2-3, the complete variable domain reads DVKVTQSSRYLVKRTGEKVFLECVQDMDHENMFWYRQDPGLGLRLIYFSYDVKMKEKGDIPEGYSVSREKKERFSLILESASTNQTSMYLCASSLAGGETDTQYFGPGTRLTVL.

V usage is TRBV2 and J usage is TRBJ1-5, with unresolved D. Germline loops: CDR1 SNHLY, CDR2 FYNNEI. V lost 3 bases and J 5 bases, leaving 11 bases between the germline ends. The CDR3 is made up of 14 amino acids. The CDR3 nucleotides are TGTGCCAGCAGTGACGTAACCTACGATCAGCCCCAGCATTTT. Amino acid sequence: CASSDVTYDQPQHF. The full variable domain, with the rest looked up from reference TRBV2 and TRBJ1-5, is EPEVTQTPSHQVTQMGQEVILRCVPISNHLYFYWYRQILGQKVEFLVSFYNNEISEKSEIFDDQFSVERPDGSNFTLKIRSTKLEDSAMYFCASSDVTYDQPQHFGDGTRLSIL.

The V and J genes are TRBV6-6 and TRBJ1-1, with 11 bases identical to TRBD1. From germline, CDR1 is MNHNY and CDR2 SVGAGI (reference sequence). With 6 bases clipped from V and 4 bases from J, the junction kept 10 bases outside the gene matches. The length of the CDR3 is 16 residues. CDR3 DNA: TGTGCCAGCAGAGGGGGACAGGGGGTCCTGGGCACTGAAGCTTTCTTT. This sequence encodes CASRGGQGVLGTEAFF.

This chain connects TRBV7-2 to TRBJ2-2, with D possibly being TRBD2 (5 bases). Germline loops: CDR1 SGHTA, CDR2 FQGNSA. V lost 1 base and J lost 3, with 6 bases in between. The CDR3 runs 14 residues. The chain's CDR3 is CASSLGRDTGELFF. As DNA, the CDR3 is TGTGCCAGCAGCTTAGGGCGGGACACCGGGGAGCTGTTTTTT.

This chain connects TRBV10-3 to TRBJ2-1, with 7 nucleotides matching TRBD2. The CDR3 has 13 residues. The junction had 2 bases not matched to a gene; V was cut back by 0 bases and J by 9 bases. CDR1 is ENHRY, CDR2 SYGVKD, per germline. The CDR3 sequence: CAISESASGEQFF. The CDR3 bases are TGTGCCATCAGTGAGTCGGCTAGCGGTGAGCAGTTCTTC.

This clone has more than one count but fewer than ten. Here the CDR3 DNA reads TGTGCCAGCAGCCCCGGGGGACGGACCAGGGAGCTGTTTTTT. It encodes CASSPGGRTRELFF. This chain uses TRBV9 with TRBJ2-2, with D perhaps TRBD2 (6 bases). Germline V CDR1 and CDR2: SGDLS, YYNGEE. The CDR3 is made up of 14 amino acids. V was trimmed by 4 bases and J by 9 bases, leaving 16 bases between them.

The chain combines TRBV4-2 with TRBJ2-5; TRBD1 agrees at 9 bases. Germline CDR1 LGHNA, CDR2 YNFKEQ. V lost 4 bases, J lost 1 base, and 10 bases stayed unmatched. The CDR3 consists of 17 residues. The CDR3 coding sequence is TGTGCCAGCAGCCGGCCTGGACAGGGGCTCTCCCAAGAGACCCAGTACTTC. This sequence encodes CASSRPGQGLSQETQYF.

V gene TRBV7-8 combines with J gene TRBJ2-7, with D perhaps matching TRBD1 (5 bases). V lost 0 bases and J lost 4, with 7 bases in between. CDR3 length equals 13 residues. Germline loops: CDR1 SGHVS, CDR2 FQNEAQ. CDR3 protein: CASSLAQGYEQYF. As DNA, the CDR3 is TGTGCCAGCAGCTTAGCCCAGGGTTACGAGCAGTACTTC.

V and J are TRBV11-3 and TRBJ2-7; D unclear. The V gene's germline CDR1 is SGHNT and CDR2 YENEEA. V was pared by 0 bases and J by 3 bases, with 12 bases between. CDR3 length: 15 amino acids. CDR3 region: CASSLEGTRDYEQYF. The CDR3 DNA reads TGTGCCAGCAGCTTAGAGGGCACTCGCGACTACGAGCAGTACTTC.

The rearrangement uses TRBV7-2 and TRBJ2-1; 7 bases align to TRBD1. With 5 bases clipped from V and 15 bases from J, the junction kept 13 bases outside the gene matches. Germline V gene lookup returns CDR1 SGHTA and CDR2 FQGNSA. The CDR3 totals 13 residues. The CDR3 DNA reads as TGTGCCAGCAGCAGACTACAGGGGTTGGTCTTGTTCTTC. Protein product: CASSRLQGLVLFF.

V usage is TRBV28 and J usage is TRBJ1-2; 8 bases align to TRBD1. Germline assignment: CDR1 MDHEN and CDR2 SYDVKM. The trim removed 5 bases at V and 8 bases at J, leaving 13 bases unmatched. The CDR3 contains 15 residues. CDR3 sequence: CASSPSFGQGGGYTF. In DNA form, the CDR3 reads TGTGCCAGCAGTCCCAGTTTCGGACAGGGAGGCGGCTACACCTTC.

V is TRBV4-3 and J is TRBJ1-2; tentatively, D is TRBD1 (5 bases). CDR3 length: 15 amino acids. Per the germline V gene, CDR1 is LGHNA and CDR2 is YSLEER. V was cut by 0 bases and J by 7 bases, with 15 bases left in between. Written as DNA, the CDR3 is TGCGCCAGCAGCCAAGAAGCGGGGCAGGGAAGTGGCTACACCTTC. Translating gives CASSQEAGQGSGYTF.